This T cell receptor beta chain was found in a study of cytomegalovirus exposure and HLA in healthy donors. Notes on the study in general: Most observed TCR sequences were rare, whereas some public TCRs were detected in many donors. The classifier was said to identify cytomegalovirus status with high specificity and sensitivity. Researchers catalogued about 160 TCR beta chains as cytomegalovirus-associated.

The donors were in the approximately 120-subject validation cohort, distinct from the roughly 720-subject first cohort. The data were produced by immunoSEQ multiplex PCR, yet TCRdb's version contains in-frame clones alone and is incomplete. The sample lists around 150,000 clones, approximately 90% seen once, with approximately 0.7% in the top ten. A word on this clone: Its specificity is unknown.

Germline V CDR1 and CDR2: SGDLS, YYNGEE. Trimming removed 0 bases from V and 8 bases from J, with 14 bases in between. The CDR3 extends over 15 amino acids. The TCR sequence derives from a man between 18 and 35 years old in good health and CMV-seronegative. Sequenced input: PBMCs. V usage is TRBV9 and J usage is TRBJ2-2; no clear D gene. In DNA form, the CDR3 reads TGTGCCAGCAGCGTAGTGGGCAGCCCGCAAGGGGAGCTGTTTTTT. As protein: CASSVVGSPQGELFF.